This TCR beta chain was obtained from a study of beta chain features in type 1 diabetes. The study, taken as a whole, reports: Fewer junction insertions and more nucleotide deletions appeared in type 1 diabetes patients. Whatever favoring of shorter templates PCR might show would apply equally to patients and controls. TCRB CDR3s from Type 1 diabetes patients were moderately but significantly shorter in all four CD4+ subsets.

All of the isolated RNA was reverse transcribed, so expressed TCRB transcripts were sequenced. Profiling relied on immunoSEQ multiplex PCR, and the TCRdb table lists in-frame clones only, not all of them. Here the sample spans 300,000 to 350,000 clones, around 9.7% being singletons. CDR1 and CDR2 (germline): SEHNR, FQNEAQ (reference sequence). V was clipped by 5 bases and J by 6 bases, with 16 bases between them. This CDR3 has 15 residues. Sorting with CD45RO/CCR7/CD25/CD127/CD95/CD27 yielded naive, central memory, regulatory and stem-like memory CD4+ cells. About this clone: The antigen is not known.

Sequencing was performed on central memory CD4+ T cells from blood. The chain is built from TRBV7-9 and TRBJ2-2; no definite D call. This TCR came from a man aged 30-40 years with type 1 diabetes. The CDR3 nucleotides read TGTGCCAGCAGCGAGCAGCAGCCCAACGCCGGGGAGCTGTTTTTT. Its protein product is CASSEQQPNAGELFF.